The rows below give T cell receptor beta chains drawn from one sample of a study of neurological immune-mediated disorders. MiXCR, applied by TCRdb to the 5' RACE reads, yields one record per CDR3 protein. The profile shows tens of thousands of distinct CDR3 sequences, 2.5% of them singletons. Sequencing was performed on PBMCs. The receptors were gathered from a middle-aged man with multiple sclerosis. CDR3s include the opening cysteine and the closing phenylalanine or tryptophan. The order of the fields is CDR3 DNA, CDR3 protein, CDR3 length, J gene, V gene, D gene, clone size. The D gene is left open where the match is weak. The size entry gives once, few or many counts, or a class when the clone is expanded.

TGTGCCAGCAGCCAAGGACAGCGGGGGTCCACAGATACGCAGTATTTT	CASSQGQRGSTDTQYF	16	TRBJ2-3	TRBV4-2	TRBD2	many
TGTGCCAGCAGCTCCAGACAGTACAATGAGCAGTTCTTC	CASSSRQYNEQFF	13	TRBJ2-1	TRBV7-3	NA	many
TGCGCCAGCGGTTTTAGCTCAGATACGCAGTATTTT	CASGFSSDTQYF	12	TRBJ2-3	TRBV5-1	NA	many
TGTGCCAGCTCGCCTTACGGGGCCTCGGGGACTGAAGCTTTCTTT	CASSPYGASGTEAFF	15	TRBJ1-1	TRBV28	NA	many
TGCAGTGCTAGCCAAACAGGGTACACTGAAGCTTTCTTT	CSASQTGYTEAFF	13	TRBJ1-1	TRBV20-1	NA	many
TGTGCCAGCAGTCGGACAGGGGCGATTTACAATGAGCAGTTCTTC	CASSRTGAIYNEQFF	15	TRBJ2-1	TRBV12-3/TRBV12-4	TRBD1	many
TGTGCCAGCACCCTAAGAGGGAACGAGCAGTACTTC	CASTLRGNEQYF	12	TRBJ2-7	TRBV11-1	NA	many
TGTGCCAGCATTTCCCGACAGGGTCAATATAGCAATCAGCCCCAGCATTTT	CASISRQGQYSNQPQHF	17	TRBJ1-5	TRBV12-3/TRBV12-4	TRBD1	many
TGTGCCAGCAGCCGGGTGGGGACAGGGGTTTCTTTCTCCTCCTACAATGAGCAGTTCTTC	CASSRVGTGVSFSSYNEQFF	20	TRBJ2-1	TRBV7-3	TRBD1	many
TGTGCCAGCAGCTTATTTCAGAACACTGAAGCTTTCTTT	CASSLFQNTEAFF	13	TRBJ1-1	TRBV7-3	NA	many
TGCAGTGCAGTGGTGGGGGGCAATCAGCCCCAGCATTTT	CSAVVGGNQPQHF	13	TRBJ1-5	TRBV20-1	NA	many
TGTGCAAGTCGCCTAAGAGACGGTCGTAATAGCAATCAGCCCCAGCATTTT	CASRLRDGRNSNQPQHF	17	TRBJ1-5	TRBV12-2	NA	few
TGCGCCAGCAGCGAGGGGGGAACAGGGGCTTTCTTT	CASSEGGTGAFF	12	TRBJ1-1	TRBV5-1	NA	many
TGCGCCAGCAGTCCCCAGACCTACGAGCAGTACTTC	CASSPQTYEQYF	12	TRBJ2-7	TRBV10-2	NA	many
TGTGCCAGCCTCCAAGGGGGGACGAACACTGAAGCTTTCTTT	CASLQGGTNTEAFF	14	TRBJ1-1	TRBV28	NA	many
TGTGCCAGCACCGGACTACAGAACACCGGGGAGCTGTTTTTT	CASTGLQNTGELFF	14	TRBJ2-2	TRBV7-2	NA	many